This TCR beta chain stems from a study of blood T cells in healthy people across ages (dated by TCRdb to the mid-2010s). At the level of the whole study: In model experiments, template switching captured roughly one uniquely barcoded TCR beta cDNA molecule for every two T cells. Four age groups were formed from the donors: young (average approximately 15 years), middle-aged (around 37), aged (62) and long-lived (about 75). Using the same blood draw, the study looked at two additional independent replicas of 1 million unique cDNA reads for two donors, one aged 18 to 30 and the other aged 80 or older. Using deep sequencing normalized with unique cDNA molecular identifiers, the study measured how TCR beta repertoire diversity changes with age. To avoid experimental bias, donors of different ages were spread randomly across the sequencing lanes. What the work shows at the level of the full study, not this receptor alone: Because the CMV infection status of the donors was unknown, age-related changes in expanded clonotypes may potentially have been confounded. Since profiling was done on bulk unsorted PBMCs, naive and antigen-experienced compartments could not be conclusively compared. A strong correlation was found between observed TCR beta diversity and the percentage of naive T cells measured by flow cytometry. Compared with the aged group, the long-lived group had more naive CD4+ T cells, fewer expanded clones and increased TCR diversity, suggesting age selection. Estimates of total diversity based on one million sequenced T cells were regarded as lower bounds and as underestimates. As age increased, observed TCR beta diversity per million T cells dropped in a roughly linear way, and a significant reduction was already evident by age roughly 36.

The germline V gene (reference sequence) provides CDR1 DFQATT and CDR2 SNEGSKA. V lost 2 bases and J lost 11 bases, and the count of bases not matched to a germline gene is 18. The CDR3, cysteine through phenylalanine, is 16 amino acids long. Solely the CDR3 DNA is kept, with 48 bases framed from the first base. The method was 5' RACE. Instrument on record: Illumina HiSeq 2500. A second PCR of roughly 7 to 11 cycles was performed with a sample-barcoded 5' primer and a J-beta primer mix. Each TCR beta cDNA molecule received a unique molecular identifier from a template-switch 5' adaptor carrying 12 random nucleotides. Each sample yielded at least 3 million CDR3-containing paired-end reads. First-strand cDNA synthesis was performed from all RNA using the Mint cDNA synthesis kit, with priming by a TRBC-specific oligonucleotide. After uracil-DNA glycosylase treatment, a first 18-cycle PCR used universal primers M1SS and BC2_uni_R on all cDNA. The paper's processing steps were these. For normalization, 1 million high-quality reads, each with a distinct molecular identifier, were randomly selected from each sample. Instead of being binned into consensus sequences, reads that shared molecular identifiers were thrown out. CDR3 identification, clonotype clustering and error correction used MiTCR with a Q25 quality threshold and the strictest error-elimination algorithm. A nonparametric unseen species model with Euler transformation was used to estimate lower-bound total TCR beta diversity. TCRdb trimmed the raw reads at Q25, called clones with MiXCR and kept productive beta chains. Each CDR3 protein gets just one entry, which takes the most common genes and DNA from the rows behind it. TCRdb's processing, not the authors', yielded these V and J calls. The table for this sample lists hundreds of thousands of distinct CDR3 sequences; 55% to 70% of them were counted only once. Jointly, the top ten make up roughly 20% of the sample.

As regards this clonotype: The antigen it binds to is not known. No much larger clonotype is one base removed from it; base qualities were not supplied.

Donors were 39 systemically healthy Caucasian individuals from Russia aged roughly 6 to 90 years. Each donor gave ten milliliters of peripheral blood, collected into EDTA-treated Vacutainer tubes. Ficoll-Paque density-gradient centrifugation was used to isolate PBMCs, with at least 6.5 million per sample. Total RNA was extracted from PBMCs with Trizol reagent, with at least 6 micrograms obtained per sample. The percentages of naive CD45RAhigh/CD27high T cells were determined by flow cytometry on a PBMC aliquot from every donor. Input material: blood. The clonotype originates from a man younger than 45 in good health. The receptor chain draws on TRBV20-1 and TRBJ2-5, with 9 middle bases fitting TRBD2. The DNA sequence follows: TGCAGTGCTAGACGACTAGCGGCCACGGGGGGGAATGAGCAGTACTTC. It translates to CSARRLAATGGNEQYF.